This T cell receptor (beta chain) was found in a study of regulatory T cells in long-lasting Graves disease. TCR beta libraries were built with iRepertoire HTBI primers and Arm-PCR of CDR3 regions. Each CDR3 protein is one row after TCRdb ran MiXCR on the multiplex PCR reads. The table lists about 240,000 distinct CDR3 sequences, over 20% of them singletons. Sample time point: newly diagnosed GD, antithyroid drugs for less than 3 months. Generation of the TCR library employed RNA extracted from PBMCs. Graves' disease diagnosis was established per American Thyroid Association guidelines. The germline V gene encodes CDR1 DFQATT and CDR2 SNEGSKA (reference sequence). The CDR3 covers 14 residues. This clonotype was seen at least ten times. Sequence at one end of the junction differs from germline and may be a read error.

The V and J genes are TRBV20-1 and TRBJ1-4, with a weak D call TRBD1 (5 bases). The clonotype was recovered from a female donor with Graves disease. Sequences were derived from peripheral blood mononuclear cells (PBMCs), sampled at new diagnosis, from a patient treated with antithyroid drugs. This chain's CDR3 is CSAGDRQRREKLFF. Written as DNA, the CDR3 is TGCAGTGCTGGAGATCGACAGCGAAGGGAAAAACTGTTTTTT.